This entry describes one T cell receptor beta chain. The target antigen is unknown. This entry is derived from a study of T cell repertoires and HLA-DP antigens. Study at large: Average DNA input: roughly 0.2 ug for CD137+CD4+ sorts, roughly 1,100 ng pre-culture.

The PCR primers covered 54 TRBV and 13 TRBJ segments. Profiled with immunoSEQ multiplex PCR; TCRdb holds only in-frame clones, not every one. This sample has around 100,000 clones, with over 90% found just once. The origin of this receptor is a woman aged 18-35 years in good health and CMV-seronegative. Sequencing was done on a sample of CD4+ T cells from PBMCs.

CDR3: CASSFTGYNQPQHF. DNA for the CDR3: TGTGCCAGCAGCTTCACAGGGTACAATCAGCCCCAGCATTTT. The chain combines TRBV5-6 with TRBJ1-5; perhaps TRBD1 as D (6 bases). Germline CDR1 is SGHDT and CDR2 is YYEEEE. The V end lost 2 bases, the J end lost 3 bases, and 9 bases lay between the germline ends. The CDR3 runs 14 residues.